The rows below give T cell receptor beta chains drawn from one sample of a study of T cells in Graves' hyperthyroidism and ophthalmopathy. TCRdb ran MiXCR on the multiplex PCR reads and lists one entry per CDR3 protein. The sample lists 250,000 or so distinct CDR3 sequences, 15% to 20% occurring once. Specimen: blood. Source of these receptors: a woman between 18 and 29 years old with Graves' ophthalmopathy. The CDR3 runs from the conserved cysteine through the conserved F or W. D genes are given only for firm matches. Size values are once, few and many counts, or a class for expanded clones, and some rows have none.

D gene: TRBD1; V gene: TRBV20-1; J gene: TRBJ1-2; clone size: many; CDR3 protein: CSAREGILRDRAFYGYTF; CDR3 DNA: TGCAGTGCTAGAGAGGGTATACTAAGGGACAGGGCTTTTTATGGCTACACCTTC
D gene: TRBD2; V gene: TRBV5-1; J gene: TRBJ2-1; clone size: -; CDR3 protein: CASSAAVAGYNEQFF; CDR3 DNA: TGCGCCAGCAGCGCCGCGGTAGCGGGCTACAATGAGCAGTTCTTC
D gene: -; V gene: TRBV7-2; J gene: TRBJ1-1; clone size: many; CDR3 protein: CASSLERVGEAFF; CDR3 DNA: TGTGCCAGCAGCTTAGAGAGGGTAGGTGAAGCTTTCTTT
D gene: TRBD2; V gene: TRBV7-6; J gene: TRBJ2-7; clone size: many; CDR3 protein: CASSLTSGTYYEQYF; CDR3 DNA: TGTGCCAGCAGCTTAACTAGCGGGACTTACTACGAGCAGTACTTC
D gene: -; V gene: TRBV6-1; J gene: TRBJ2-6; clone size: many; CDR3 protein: CASSDRVSGANVLTF; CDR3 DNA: TGTGCCAGCAGTGACAGGGTTTCTGGGGCCAACGTCCTGACTTTC
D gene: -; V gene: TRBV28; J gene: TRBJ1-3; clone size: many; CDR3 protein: CASDQGYGNTIYF; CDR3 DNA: TGTGCCAGCGACCAGGGGTATGGAAACACCATATATTTT
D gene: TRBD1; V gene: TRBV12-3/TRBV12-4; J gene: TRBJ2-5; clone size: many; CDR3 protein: CASSSTGGKQETQYF; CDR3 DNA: TGTGCCAGCAGTTCCACAGGGGGGAAACAAGAGACCCAGTACTTC
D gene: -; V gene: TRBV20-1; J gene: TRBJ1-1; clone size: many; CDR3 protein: CSARVLNTEAFF; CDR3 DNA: TGCAGTGCTAGAGTTTTGAACACTGAAGCTTTCTTT
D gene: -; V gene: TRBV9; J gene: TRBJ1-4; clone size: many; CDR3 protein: CASSPSGAGEKLFF; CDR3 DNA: TGTGCCAGCAGCCCGTCGGGGGCGGGTGAAAAACTGTTTTTT
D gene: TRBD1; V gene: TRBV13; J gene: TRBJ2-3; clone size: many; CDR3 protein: CASSPLGTGTSTDTQYF; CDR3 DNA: TGTGCCAGCAGCCCGCTCGGGACAGGGACTAGCACAGATACGCAGTATTTT
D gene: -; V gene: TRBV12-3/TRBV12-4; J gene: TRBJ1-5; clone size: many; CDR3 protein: CASSLDGYQPQHF; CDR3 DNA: TGTGCCAGCAGCCTCGACGGGTATCAGCCCCAGCATTTT
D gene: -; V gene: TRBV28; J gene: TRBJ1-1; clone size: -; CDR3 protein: CASSLGGYGTEAFF; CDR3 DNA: TGTGCCAGCAGTTTGGGGGGGTATGGCACTGAAGCTTTCTTT
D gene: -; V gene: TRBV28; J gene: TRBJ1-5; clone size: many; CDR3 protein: CASSPSGLDQPQHF; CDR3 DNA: TGTGCCAGCAGCCCCTCAGGGCTCGATCAGCCCCAGCATTTT
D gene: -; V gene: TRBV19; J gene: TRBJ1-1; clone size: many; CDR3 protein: CASKIGRSVNTEAFF; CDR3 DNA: TGTGCCAGTAAAATTGGACGGAGCGTGAACACTGAAGCTTTCTTT
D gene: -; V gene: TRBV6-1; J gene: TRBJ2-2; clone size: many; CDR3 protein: CASSNFLGGELFF; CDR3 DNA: TGTGCCAGCAGCAACTTTCTGGGCGGGGAGCTGTTTTTT